A single T cell receptor beta chain is shown here with its context. It was with 60 Vbeta and 13 Jbeta primers that the PCR ran. TCRdb's copy holds only in-frame clones and misses some; the assay was immunoSEQ multiplex PCR. The sample has 100,000 to 120,000 clones, 78% seen once; the top ten hold around 1.3%. This entry comes from a study of cytomegalovirus exposure and HLA in healthy donors. The CDR3 is made up of 14 amino acids. Per the germline V gene, CDR1 is SGHVS and CDR2 is FQNEAQ. V lost 5 bases and J lost 1, with 11 bases in between. The rearrangement joins TRBV7-8 to TRBJ1-1; no reliable D call. The TCR comes from a woman under 40 in good health and CMV-seronegative. The sequenced material came from PBMCs. The CDR3 region is CASSRGGSNTEAFF. The CDR3 bases are TGTGCCAGCAGCCGGGGAGGATCGAACACTGAAGCTTTCTTT.